The next 3 T cell receptor beta chains were all read from a single sample in a study of cytomegalovirus exposure and HLA in healthy donors. A multiplex PCR was run with 60 Vbeta primers and 13 Jbeta primers. Profiling relied on immunoSEQ multiplex PCR, and the TCRdb table lists in-frame clones only, not all of them. This table has about 88,000 clones, 70% to 90% appearing once. The sequencing sample was made of PBMCs. The receptor set was obtained from a man younger than 35 in good health and CMV-seronegative.

The chain recombines TRBV7-9 with TRBJ2-7, with 7 bases identical to TRBD1. Germline V gene lookup returns CDR1 SEHNR and CDR2 FQNEAQ (reference sequence). The CDR3 runs 15 residues. The junction had 15 bases not matched to a gene; V was cut back by 7 bases and J by 6 bases. The DNA for the CDR3 is TGTGCCAGCACCACCTCCCAACAACAGGGGCTCGAGCAGTACTTC. Its protein product is CASTTSQQQGLEQYF.

The chain has TRBV5-4 and TRBJ2-2; D remains ambiguous. This CDR3 region has 15 residues. CDR1 and CDR2 (germline): SGHNT, YYREEE (reference sequence). The V end was cut by 0 bases, the J end by 4 bases, with 10 bases between. CDR3 amino acids: CASSLGGRSTGELFF. DNA of the CDR3: TGTGCCAGCAGCTTGGGCGGCCGAAGCACCGGGGAGCTGTTTTTT.

The chain links TRBV27 to TRBJ2-7; 8 bases agree with TRBD1. Trimming cost V 8 bases and J 3 bases; bases outside gene matches: 9. The CDR3 has 14 amino acids. CDR1 and CDR2 (germline): MNHEY, SMNVEV (reference sequence). The CDR3 loop is CASQRTGNYYEQYF. The CDR3 coding sequence is TGTGCCAGCCAAAGGACAGGGAACTACTACGAGCAGTACTTC.